This TCR beta chain was captured in a study of Graves' ophthalmopathy and Graves' hyperthyroidism (dated by TCRdb to the late 2010s). For the wider study: Peripheral blood was collected before any treatment was given, at the time of initial diagnosis. Following sample collection, hyperthyroidism patients were given methimazole at a starting dose of 30 mg daily, and ophthalmopathy patients were given high-dose intravenous methylprednisolone. The approximately 100 discovery patients were randomly divided into training and test sets at a 7:3 ratio. T-cell repertoires of thyroid tissue and blood were compared in 5 or 6 hyperthyroidism patients. An independent validation cohort was composed of 18 hyperthyroidism patients and approximately 15 patients who later progressed from hyperthyroidism to ophthalmopathy. The study used TCR beta repertoire signatures to distinguish Graves' ophthalmopathy from Graves' hyperthyroidism and to predict progression to ophthalmopathy. In total, some 130 blood samples were TCR-sequenced: some 40 ophthalmopathy, about 75 hyperthyroidism and approximately 17 hyperthyroidism-to-ophthalmopathy patients. To explore V-J signatures that separate ophthalmopathy from hyperthyroidism, a discovery set of about 98 patients was enrolled, consisting of 43 with ophthalmopathy and roughly 57 with stable hyperthyroidism. Results and caveats for the whole study, not just this receptor: No statistical method was used to set the sample size in advance, and the investigators knew which group each participant was assigned to. The 13-signature model separated ophthalmopathy from stable hyperthyroidism with approximately 88% sensitivity and about 81% specificity in cross-validation, and 80%/75% in the test set. In validation, the model predicted ophthalmopathy progression with more than 55% sensitivity and roughly 72% specificity; about a dozen predicted patients were CT-confirmed with GO in a median of approximately 6.2 months. Most expanded thyroid clonotypes with a frequency above 0.001 also appeared in blood, which suggests that blood repertoires may reflect the immune response in the thyroid.

Hyperthyroidism was defined as stable when no progression to ophthalmopathy occurred within 18 months of follow-up. Patients with hyperthyroidism were aged 18 to 65 years, had been newly diagnosed, and had a disease duration of less than 2 months. Patients were excluded if they had other autoimmune diseases, uncontrolled infections, pregnancy or lactation. Clinical symptoms, serum thyroxine, TRAb, thyroid ultrasound and orbital computed tomography formed the basis of the diagnosis. Using Ficoll-Paque density gradient centrifugation, PBMCs were isolated from roughly 9.2 ml of fresh peripheral blood. Total RNA was extracted with Trizol reagent and quality-checked on an Agilent 2100 Bioanalyzer. Its CDR3 holds 14 amino acids, cysteine through phenylalanine. The entry retains the CDR3 DNA only, 42 bases that are in frame from base 1. V is clipped by 8 bases and J by 5 bases, and the sequence between their germline boundaries is 21 bases long. The germline V gene specifies SQVTM as CDR1 and ANQGSEA as CDR2.

For repertoire sequencing, TCR beta CDR3 regions were amplified from RNA transcripts. A first-round RT-PCR used HTBI primers with the Qiagen OneStep RT-PCR kit, followed by a second-round multiplex PCR, size selection and purification. Sequencing of the libraries was carried out on an Illumina HiSeq2000 in paired-end mode with 100 bp reads. For the original study's pipeline: Reads were processed with SOAPnuke, discarding reads with adapters, uncalled bases, mean Phred below 15, or no exact constant-primer or identifier match. High-quality paired reads were merged with COPE v1.2.5. Clonotypes were defined as unique nucleotide sequences and were aligned to IMGT TRB V, D and J references using MiTCR v1.1. The analysis was limited to V-J combinations with a frequency above 0.0001, which together covered approximately 99% of the repertoires. A TCR clonal expansion and chaos score per V-J combination was defined as the ratio of F50 clonal expansion to chaos observed in the TCRdist matrix. Welch's t-statistics and random forest were used to reduce features to about 13 V-J combinations, which were fed into a naive Bayes classifier. The Morisita-Horn index was used to measure how similar the thyroid and blood repertoires were. TCRdb reprocessed the public reads (quality trimming at Q25 with fastp, clone calling with MiXCR) and kept in-frame beta chains. Duplicate CDR3 protein sequences are folded into a single record with the most common DNA and genes. Here the V and J calls rest on TCRdb's processing, not on the authors' analysis. This sample holds fewer than 650,000 distinct CDR3 sequences; 22% were observed only once. Around 7% of the sample is in the top ten clones.

In the case of this clonotype: No cognate antigen has been identified for it. One base away there is no much larger clone; base qualities are not given.

The sample taken for sequencing was peripheral blood. The TCR comes from a woman under 30 with stable Graves' hyperthyroidism. Some clones in this sample may be carry-over from other donors' samples. Donor details come from another sample of the same person, matched by shared clones. This sequence uses TRBV29-1 and TRBJ2-5; the D gene cannot be named for sure. CDR3 reads: CSSVAQLSWETQYF. The nucleotides read TGCAGCTCCGTGGCACAGCTCTCTTGGGAGACCCAGTACTTC.